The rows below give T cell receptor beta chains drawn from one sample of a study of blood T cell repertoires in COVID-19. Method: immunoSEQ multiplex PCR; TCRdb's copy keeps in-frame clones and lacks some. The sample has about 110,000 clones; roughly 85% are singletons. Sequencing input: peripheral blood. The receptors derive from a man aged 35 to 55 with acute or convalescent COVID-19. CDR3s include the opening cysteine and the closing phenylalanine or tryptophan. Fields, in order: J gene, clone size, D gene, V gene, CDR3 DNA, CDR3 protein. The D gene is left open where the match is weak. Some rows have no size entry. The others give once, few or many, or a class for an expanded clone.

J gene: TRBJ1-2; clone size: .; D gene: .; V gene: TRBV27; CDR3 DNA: TGTGCCAGCAGTCTCCGGAGGGTAGGCGGCTACACCTTC; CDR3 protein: CASSLRRVGGYTF
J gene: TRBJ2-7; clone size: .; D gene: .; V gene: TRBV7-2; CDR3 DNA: TGTGCCAGCAGCTTCGCGTATAGTAAGCACTACGAGCAGTACTTC; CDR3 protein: CASSFAYSKHYEQYF
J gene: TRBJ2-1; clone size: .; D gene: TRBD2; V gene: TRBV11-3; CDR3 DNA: TGTGCCAGCAGCTTAGATCACTGGACTAGGAATGAGCAGTTCTTC; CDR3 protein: CASSLDHWTRNEQFF
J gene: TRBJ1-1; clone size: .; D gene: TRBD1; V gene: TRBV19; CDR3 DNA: TGTGCCAGTAGTATGGGACAGTTCTCTGAAGCTTTCTTT; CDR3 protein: CASSMGQFSEAFF
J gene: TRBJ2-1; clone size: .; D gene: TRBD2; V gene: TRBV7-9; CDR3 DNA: TGTGCCAGCAGCAATCCCGGGACTAGCGGGAGGGCCCATCGCAATGAGCAGTTCTTC; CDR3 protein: CASSNPGTSGRAHRNEQFF
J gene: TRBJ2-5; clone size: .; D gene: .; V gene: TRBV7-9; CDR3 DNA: TGTGCCAGCAGCCCGCGCCGGGGCCAAGAGACCCAGTACTTC; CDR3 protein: CASSPRRGQETQYF
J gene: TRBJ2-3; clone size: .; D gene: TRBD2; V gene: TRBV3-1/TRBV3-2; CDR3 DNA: TGTGCCAGCAGCCAAGAAAGGACTAGCGGTAGCACAGATACGCAGTATTTT; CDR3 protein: CASSQERTSGSTDTQYF
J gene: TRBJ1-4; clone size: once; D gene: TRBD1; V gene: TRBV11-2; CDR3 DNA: TGTGCCAGCAGTCGAACCCCGGGACAGGGCGCAAAACTGTTTTTT; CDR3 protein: CASSRTPGQGAKLFF
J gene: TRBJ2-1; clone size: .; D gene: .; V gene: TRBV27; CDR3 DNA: TGTGCCAGCAGTCCGTCTTTCTCCAGGTTTCTTGAGCAGTTCTTC; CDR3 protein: CASSPSFSRFLEQFF
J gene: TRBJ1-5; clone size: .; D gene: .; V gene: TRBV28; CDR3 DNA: TGTGCCAGCAGTACACGGAGGGTCCAGCATTTT; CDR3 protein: CASSTRRVQHF
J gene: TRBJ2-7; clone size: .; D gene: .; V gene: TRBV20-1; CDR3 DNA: TGCAGTGCGAGGATTGACTACGAGCAGTACTTC; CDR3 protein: CSARIDYEQYF
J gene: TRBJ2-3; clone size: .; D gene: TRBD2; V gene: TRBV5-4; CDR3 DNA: TGTGCCAGCAGCACCGGTACGATAGCGGGAGGAAAGGTTACGCAGTATTTT; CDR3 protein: CASSTGTIAGGKVTQYF
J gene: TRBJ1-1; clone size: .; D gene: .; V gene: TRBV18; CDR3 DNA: TGTGCCACCTCGTCGGACAGGAACACTGAAGCTTTCTTT; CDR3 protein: CATSSDRNTEAFF
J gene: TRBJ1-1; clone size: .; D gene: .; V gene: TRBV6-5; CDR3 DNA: TGTGCCAGCAGTCTACAGGGTGGGCCGGCTGAAGCTTTCTTT; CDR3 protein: CASSLQGGPAEAFF
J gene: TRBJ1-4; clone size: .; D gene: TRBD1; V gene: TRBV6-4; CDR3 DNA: TGTGCCAGCAGTGACCGGGACAGGGGGCTTAAACTGTTTTTT; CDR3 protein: CASSDRDRGLKLFF
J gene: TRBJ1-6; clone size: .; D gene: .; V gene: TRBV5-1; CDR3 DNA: TGCGCCAGCAGCTTGGACGGCAGGGTTCAATCACCCCTCCACTTT; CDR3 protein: CASSLDGRVQSPLHF
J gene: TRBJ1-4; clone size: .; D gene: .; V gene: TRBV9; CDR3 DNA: TGTGCCAGCAGCCCAAGACAGGAGTTCGAAAAACTGTTTTTT; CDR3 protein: CASSPRQEFEKLFF
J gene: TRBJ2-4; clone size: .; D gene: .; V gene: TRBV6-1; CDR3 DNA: TGTGCCAGCAGTGAACCCCCTCAAAACATTCAGTACTTC; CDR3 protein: CASSEPPQNIQYF
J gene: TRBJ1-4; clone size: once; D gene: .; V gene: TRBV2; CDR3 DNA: TGTGCCAGCAGCCCCGAGGCCGGAGAAAAACTGTTTTTT; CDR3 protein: CASSPEAGEKLFF
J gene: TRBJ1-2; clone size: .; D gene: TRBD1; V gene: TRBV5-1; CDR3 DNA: TGCGCCAGCAGCGTACAGGGGTTCCCTAACTATGGCTACACCTTC; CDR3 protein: CASSVQGFPNYGYTF
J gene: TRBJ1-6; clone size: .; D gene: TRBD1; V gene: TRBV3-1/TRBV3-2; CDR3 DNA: TGTGCCAGCAGCCACAGACAGGGACGCAATTCACCCCTCCACTTT; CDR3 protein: CASSHRQGRNSPLHF
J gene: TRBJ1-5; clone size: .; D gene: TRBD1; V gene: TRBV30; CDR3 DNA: TGTGCCTGGAGCATGGGACAGACGGATCAGCCCCAGCATTTT; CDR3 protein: CAWSMGQTDQPQHF
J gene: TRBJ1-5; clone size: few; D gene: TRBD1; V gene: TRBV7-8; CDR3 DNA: TGTGCCAGCAGCGGACAGGGGGCGGGCGGTCAGCCCCAGCATTTT; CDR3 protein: CASSGQGAGGQPQHF
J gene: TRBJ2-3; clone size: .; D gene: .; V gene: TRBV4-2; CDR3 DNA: TGTGCCAGCAGCCAAGATAAGGGGGGCACAGATACGCAGTATTTT; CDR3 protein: CASSQDKGGTDTQYF
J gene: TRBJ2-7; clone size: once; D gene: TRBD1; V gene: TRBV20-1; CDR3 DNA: TGCAGTGCTAGTCGTTCGGACAGGGGGATCCACGAGCAGTACTTC; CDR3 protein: CSASRSDRGIHEQYF
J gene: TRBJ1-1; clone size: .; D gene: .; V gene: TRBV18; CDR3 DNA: TGTGCCAGCTCAGTTCGAGGTTCTCGCACTGAAGCTTTCTTT; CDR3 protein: CASSVRGSRTEAFF
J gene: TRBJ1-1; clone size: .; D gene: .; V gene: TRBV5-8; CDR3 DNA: TGTGCCAGCAGCTTGGACGGGGGGGCCAACACTGAAGCTTTCTTT; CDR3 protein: CASSLDGGANTEAFF
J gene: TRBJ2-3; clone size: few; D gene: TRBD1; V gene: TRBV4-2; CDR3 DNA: TGTGCCAGCAGCTCCCGGACAGGGGGCACAGATACGCAGTATTTT; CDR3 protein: CASSSRTGGTDTQYF
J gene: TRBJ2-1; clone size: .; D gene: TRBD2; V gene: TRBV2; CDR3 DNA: TGTGCCAGCAGGACTAGCGGGAGTAATGAGCAGTTCTTC; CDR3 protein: CASRTSGSNEQFF
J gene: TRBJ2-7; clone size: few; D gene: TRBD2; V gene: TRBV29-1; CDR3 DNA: TGCAGCGTTGGGACTAGCGGGACCTACGAGCAGTACTTC; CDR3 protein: CSVGTSGTYEQYF
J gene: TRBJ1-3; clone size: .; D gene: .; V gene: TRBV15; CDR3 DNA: TGTGCCACCAGCCTGGACAGAAGCTCTGGAAACACCATATATTTT; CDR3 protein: CATSLDRSSGNTIYF
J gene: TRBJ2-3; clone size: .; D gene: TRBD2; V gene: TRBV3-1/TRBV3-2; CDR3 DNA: TGTGCCAGCAGCCAAGACTTCGGGACTAGCGGGGGCCCCGCAGTTTTT; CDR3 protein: CASSQDFGTSGGPAVF
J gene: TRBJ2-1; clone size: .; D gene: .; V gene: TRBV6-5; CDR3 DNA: TGTGCCAGCACCTTATACAATGAGCAGTTCTTC; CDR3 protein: CASTLYNEQFF
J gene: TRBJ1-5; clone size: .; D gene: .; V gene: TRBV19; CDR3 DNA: TGTGCCAGTACCCTCGGGTGGCAGCGAGGTCAGCCCCAGCATTTT; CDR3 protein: CASTLGWQRGQPQHF
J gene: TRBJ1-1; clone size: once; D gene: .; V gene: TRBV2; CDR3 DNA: TGTGCCAGCAGTGCCCGACAGGTGAACACTGAAGCTTTCTTT; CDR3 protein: CASSARQVNTEAFF
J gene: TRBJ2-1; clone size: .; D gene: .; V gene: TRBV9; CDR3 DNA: TGTGCCAGCAGCCCGCGAGGGGGAAATGAGCAGTTCTTC; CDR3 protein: CASSPRGGNEQFF
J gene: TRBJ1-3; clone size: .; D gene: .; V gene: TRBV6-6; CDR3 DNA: TGTGCCAGCAGGGACAATCCGGGCTCTGGAAACACCATATATTTT; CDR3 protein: CASRDNPGSGNTIYF
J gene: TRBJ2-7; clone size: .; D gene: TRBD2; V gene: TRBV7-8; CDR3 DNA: TGTGCCAGCAGCGGATCAGGGGCCTGGACTAGCGGGAGCGAAGAGCAGTACTTC; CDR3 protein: CASSGSGAWTSGSEEQYF
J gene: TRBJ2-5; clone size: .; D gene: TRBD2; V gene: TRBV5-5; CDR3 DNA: TGTGCCAGCAGCTTCGGTGGGACTAGCGGGGGACAAGAGACCCAGTACTTC; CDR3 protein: CASSFGGTSGGQETQYF
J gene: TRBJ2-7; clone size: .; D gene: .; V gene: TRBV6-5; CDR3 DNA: TGTGCCAGCAGCGCCCTAACCTCAAGCGAGCAGTACTTC; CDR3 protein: CASSALTSSEQYF
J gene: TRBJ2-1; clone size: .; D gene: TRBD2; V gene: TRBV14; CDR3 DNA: TGTGCCAGCAGCCAATGGGCTAGCGGCTACAATGAGCAGTTCTTC; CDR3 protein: CASSQWASGYNEQFF
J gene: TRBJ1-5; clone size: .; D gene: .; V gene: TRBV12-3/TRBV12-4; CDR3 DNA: TGTGCCAGCAGGCGTCTGTATCAGCCCCAGCATTTT; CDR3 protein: CASRRLYQPQHF
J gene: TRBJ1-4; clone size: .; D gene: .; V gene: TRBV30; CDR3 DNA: TGTGCCTGGAGTGTAGGGTCGGGGGTGCGCAAACTGTTTTTT; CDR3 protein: CAWSVGSGVRKLFF
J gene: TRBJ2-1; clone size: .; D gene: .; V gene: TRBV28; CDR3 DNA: TGTGCCAGCAGTTTGGGGGGAGGCAATGAGCAGTTCTTC; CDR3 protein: CASSLGGGNEQFF
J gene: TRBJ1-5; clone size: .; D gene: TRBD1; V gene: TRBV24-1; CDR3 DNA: TGTGCCACCAGTGACCCCGGGACAGGGAGTCAGCCCCAGCATTTT; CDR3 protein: CATSDPGTGSQPQHF
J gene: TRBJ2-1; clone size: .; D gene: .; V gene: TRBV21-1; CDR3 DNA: TGTGCCAGCAGCCTCCGGACAGGGGGACCCTACAATGAGCAGTTCTTC; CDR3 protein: CASSLRTGGPYNEQFF
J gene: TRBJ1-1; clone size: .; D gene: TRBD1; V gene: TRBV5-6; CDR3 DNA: TGTGCCAGCAGCTACCGGGACAGGCTGCCTGAAGCTTTCTTT; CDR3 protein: CASSYRDRLPEAFF
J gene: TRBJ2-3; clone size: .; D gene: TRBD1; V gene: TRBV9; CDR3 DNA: TGTGCCAGCAGCCCCCGGACAGGGGCCCTCACAGATACGCAGTATTTT; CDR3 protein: CASSPRTGALTDTQYF
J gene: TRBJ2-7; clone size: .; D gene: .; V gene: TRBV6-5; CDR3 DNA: TGTGCCAGCTGTAGAGGGAACGAGCAGTACTTC; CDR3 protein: CASCRGNEQYF
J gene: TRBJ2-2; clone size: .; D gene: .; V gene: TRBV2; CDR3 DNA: TGTGCCAGCAAGGATGGGGGCCTGAACACCGGGGAGCTGTTTTTT; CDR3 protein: CASKDGGLNTGELFF
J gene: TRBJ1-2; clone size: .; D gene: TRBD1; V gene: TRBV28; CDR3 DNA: TGTGCCAGCAGTTTAAAAGGGGGCCTCTATGGCTACACCTTC; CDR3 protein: CASSLKGGLYGYTF
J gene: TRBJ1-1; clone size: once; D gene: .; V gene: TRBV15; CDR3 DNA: TGTGCCGCCAGCAGAGATAGAACTGAAGCTTTCTTT; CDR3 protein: CAASRDRTEAFF
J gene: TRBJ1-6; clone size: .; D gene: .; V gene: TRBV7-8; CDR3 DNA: TGTGCCAGCAGCTTAGCGGCAGTCGGGTTGAGCTCCTATAATTCACCCCTCCACTTT; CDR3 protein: CASSLAAVGLSSYNSPLHF
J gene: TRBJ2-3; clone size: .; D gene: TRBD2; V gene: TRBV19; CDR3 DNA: TGTGCCAGTAGCCCTCGACTAGCGGGGGGCCCAGGCACAGATACGCAGTATTTT; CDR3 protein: CASSPRLAGGPGTDTQYF
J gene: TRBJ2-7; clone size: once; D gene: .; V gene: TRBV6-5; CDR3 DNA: TGTGCCAGCAGTCGCGGACACCCAAGCTCCTACGAGCAGTACTTC; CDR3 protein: CASSRGHPSSYEQYF
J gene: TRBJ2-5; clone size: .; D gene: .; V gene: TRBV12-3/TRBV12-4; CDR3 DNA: TGTGCCAGCAGTTTAAACCCCGGGGAGACCCAGTACTTC; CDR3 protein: CASSLNPGETQYF
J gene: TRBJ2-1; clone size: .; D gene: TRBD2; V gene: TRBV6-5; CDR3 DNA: TGTGCCAGCAGTTACTCGCAGCGGGAGGAGAGGGATGAGCAGTTCTTC; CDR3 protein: CASSYSQREERDEQFF
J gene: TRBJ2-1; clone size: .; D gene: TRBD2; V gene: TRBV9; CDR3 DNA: TGTGCCAGCAGCCTAATAGCGGGAGCCATCCGGGAGCAGTTCTTC; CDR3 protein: CASSLIAGAIREQFF
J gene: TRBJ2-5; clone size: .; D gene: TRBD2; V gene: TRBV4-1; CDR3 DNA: TGCGCCAGCAGCCAACTAGCGGGGGTGGAGGAGACCCAGTACTTC; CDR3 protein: CASSQLAGVEETQYF